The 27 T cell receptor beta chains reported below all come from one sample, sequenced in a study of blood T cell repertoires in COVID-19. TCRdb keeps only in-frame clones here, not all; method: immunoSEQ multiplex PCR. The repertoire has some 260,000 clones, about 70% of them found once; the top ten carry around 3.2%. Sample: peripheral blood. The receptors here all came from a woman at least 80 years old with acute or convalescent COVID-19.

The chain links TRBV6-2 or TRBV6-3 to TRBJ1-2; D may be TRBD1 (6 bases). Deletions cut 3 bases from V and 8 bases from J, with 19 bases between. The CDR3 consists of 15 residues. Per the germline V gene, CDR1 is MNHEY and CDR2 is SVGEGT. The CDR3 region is CASSYSYFRTAGYTF. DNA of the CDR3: TGTGCCAGCAGTTATTCTTATTTCCGGACAGCAGGCTACACCTTC.

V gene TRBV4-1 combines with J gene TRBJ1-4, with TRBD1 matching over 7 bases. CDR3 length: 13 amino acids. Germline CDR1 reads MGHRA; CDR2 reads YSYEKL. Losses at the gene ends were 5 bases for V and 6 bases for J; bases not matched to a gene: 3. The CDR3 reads CASSRGLDEKLFF. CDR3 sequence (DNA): TGCGCCAGCAGCAGGGGGCTGGATGAAAAACTGTTTTTT.

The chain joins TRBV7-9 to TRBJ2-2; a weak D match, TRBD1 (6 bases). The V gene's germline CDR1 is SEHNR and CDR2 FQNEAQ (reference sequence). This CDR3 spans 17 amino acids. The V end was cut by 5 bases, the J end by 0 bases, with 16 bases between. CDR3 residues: CASSVSPRGPNTGELFF. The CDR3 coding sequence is TGTGCCAGCAGCGTGAGTCCCAGGGGCCCGAACACCGGGGAGCTGTTTTTT.

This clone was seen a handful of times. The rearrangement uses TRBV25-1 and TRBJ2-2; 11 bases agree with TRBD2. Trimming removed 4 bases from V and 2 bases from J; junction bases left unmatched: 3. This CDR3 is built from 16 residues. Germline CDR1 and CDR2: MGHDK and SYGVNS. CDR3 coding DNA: TGTGCCAGCAGTGGACTAGCGGGGTCTAACACCGGGGAGCTGTTTTTT. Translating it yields CASSGLAGSNTGELFF.

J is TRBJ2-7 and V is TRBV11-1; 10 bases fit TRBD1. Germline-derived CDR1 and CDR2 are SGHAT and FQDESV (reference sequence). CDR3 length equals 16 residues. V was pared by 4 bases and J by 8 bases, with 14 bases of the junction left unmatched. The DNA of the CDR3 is TGTGCCAGCAGCTCCTCCTCCGGGACAGGGGTCTTGAAGCAGTACTTC. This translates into CASSSSSGTGVLKQYF.

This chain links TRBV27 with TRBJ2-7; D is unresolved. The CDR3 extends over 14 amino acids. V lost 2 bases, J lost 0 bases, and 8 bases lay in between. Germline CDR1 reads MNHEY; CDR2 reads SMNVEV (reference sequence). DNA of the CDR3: TGTGCCAGCAGTTTAAACGGTGACTCCTACGAGCAGTACTTC. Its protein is CASSLNGDSYEQYF.

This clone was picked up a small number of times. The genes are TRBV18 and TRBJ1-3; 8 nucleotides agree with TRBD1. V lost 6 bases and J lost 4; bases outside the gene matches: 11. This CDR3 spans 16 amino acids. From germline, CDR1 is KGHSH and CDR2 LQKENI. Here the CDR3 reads CASSPGGRGLGNTIYF. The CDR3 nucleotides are TGTGCCAGCTCCCCCGGTGGCAGGGGGCTGGGAAACACCATATATTTT. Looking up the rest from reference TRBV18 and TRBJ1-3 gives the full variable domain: NAGVMQNPRHLVRRRGQEARLRCSPMKGHSHVYWYRQLPEEGLKFMVYLQKENIIDESGMPKERFSAEFPKEGPSILRIQQVVRGDSAAYFCASSPGGRGLGNTIYFGEGSWLTVV.

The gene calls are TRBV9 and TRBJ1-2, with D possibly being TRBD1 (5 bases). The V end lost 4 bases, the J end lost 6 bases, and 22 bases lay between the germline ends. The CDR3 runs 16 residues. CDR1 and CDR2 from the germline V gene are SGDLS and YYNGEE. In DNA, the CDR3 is TGTGCCAGCAGCCCGTCGGTGGGTCAGGGATCTAATGGCTACACCTTC. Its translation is CASSPSVGQGSNGYTF.

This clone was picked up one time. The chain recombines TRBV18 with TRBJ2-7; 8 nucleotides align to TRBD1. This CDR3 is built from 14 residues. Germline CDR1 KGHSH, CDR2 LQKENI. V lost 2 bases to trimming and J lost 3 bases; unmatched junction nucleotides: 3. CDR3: CASSPGQGVYEQYF. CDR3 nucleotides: TGTGCCAGCTCACCAGGACAGGGTGTCTACGAGCAGTACTTC.

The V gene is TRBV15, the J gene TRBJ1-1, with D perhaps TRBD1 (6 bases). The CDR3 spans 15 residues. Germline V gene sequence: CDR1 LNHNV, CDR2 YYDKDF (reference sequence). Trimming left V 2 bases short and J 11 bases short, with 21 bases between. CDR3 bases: TGTGCCACCAGCAGAAGGGACATGGTCCCTTCGGGGGCTTTCTTT. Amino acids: CATSRRDMVPSGAFF. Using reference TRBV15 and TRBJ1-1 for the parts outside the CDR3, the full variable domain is DAMVIQNPRYQVTQFGKPVTLSCSQTLNHNVMYWYQQKSSQAPKLLFHYYDKDFNNEADTPDNFQSRRPNTSFCFLDIRSPGLGDTAMYLCATSRRDMVPSGAFFGQGTRLTVV.

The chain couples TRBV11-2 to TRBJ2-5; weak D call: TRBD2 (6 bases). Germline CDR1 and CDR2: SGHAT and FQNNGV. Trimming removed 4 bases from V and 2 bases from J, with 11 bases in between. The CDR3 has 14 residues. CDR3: CASSSGTRQETQYF. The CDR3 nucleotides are TGTGCCAGCAGCTCCGGGACTCGGCAAGAGACCCAGTACTTC.

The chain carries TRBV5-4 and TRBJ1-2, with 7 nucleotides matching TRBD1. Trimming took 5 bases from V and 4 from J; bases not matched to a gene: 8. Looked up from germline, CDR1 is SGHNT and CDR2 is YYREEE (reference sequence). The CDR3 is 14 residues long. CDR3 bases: TGTGCCAGCAGGAGACAGGGAGTCGCCTATGGCTACACCTTC. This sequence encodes CASRRQGVAYGYTF.

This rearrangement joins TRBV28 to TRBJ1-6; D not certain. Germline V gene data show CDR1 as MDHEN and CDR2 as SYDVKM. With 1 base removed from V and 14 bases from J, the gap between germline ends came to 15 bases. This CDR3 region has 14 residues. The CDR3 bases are TGTGCCAGCAGTTTATTGCCCCCAGTTTCGTCCCTCCACTTT. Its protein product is CASSLLPPVSSLHF.

The CDR3 region is CASSLTGGNEQFF. In DNA form, the CDR3 reads TGTGCCAGCAGCTTGACAGGGGGGAATGAGCAGTTCTTC. The chain joins TRBV5-6 to TRBJ2-1, with 8 bases identical to TRBD1. The CDR3 length is 13 residues. Germline CDR1 reads SGHDT; CDR2 reads YYEEEE. V dropped 1 base and J dropped 7; count of bases not matched to a gene: 1.

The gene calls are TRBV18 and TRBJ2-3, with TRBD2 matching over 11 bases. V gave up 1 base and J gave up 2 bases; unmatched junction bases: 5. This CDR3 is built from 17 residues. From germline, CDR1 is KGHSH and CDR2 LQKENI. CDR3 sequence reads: CASSPLLAGGYTDTQYF. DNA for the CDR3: TGTGCCAGCTCACCACTATTAGCGGGAGGGTACACAGATACGCAGTATTTT.

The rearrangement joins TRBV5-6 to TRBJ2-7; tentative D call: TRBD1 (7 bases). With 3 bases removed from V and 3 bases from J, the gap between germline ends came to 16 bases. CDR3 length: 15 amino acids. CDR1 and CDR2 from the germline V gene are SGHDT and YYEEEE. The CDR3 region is CASSWGDSHYYEQYF. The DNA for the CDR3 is TGTGCCAGCAGCTGGGGGGACAGCCACTACTACGAGCAGTACTTC.

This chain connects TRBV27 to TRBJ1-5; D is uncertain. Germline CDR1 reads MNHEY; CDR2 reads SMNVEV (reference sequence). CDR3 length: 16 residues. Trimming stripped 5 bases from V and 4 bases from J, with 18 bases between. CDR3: CASSPSVRARNQPQHF. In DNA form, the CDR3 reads TGTGCCAGCAGTCCCTCGGTTCGTGCACGTAATCAGCCCCAGCATTTT.

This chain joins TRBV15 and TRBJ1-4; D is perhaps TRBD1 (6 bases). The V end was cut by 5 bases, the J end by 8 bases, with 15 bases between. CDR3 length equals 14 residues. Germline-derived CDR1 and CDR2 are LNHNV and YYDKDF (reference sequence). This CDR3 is CATSYRDIGEKLFF. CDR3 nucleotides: TGTGCCACCAGCTACCGGGACATCGGGGAAAAACTGTTTTTT.

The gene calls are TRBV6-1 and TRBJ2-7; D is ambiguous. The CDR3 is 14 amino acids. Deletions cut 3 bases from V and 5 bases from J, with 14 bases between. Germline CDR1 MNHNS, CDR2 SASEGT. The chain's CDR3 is CASSDHYLRDEQYF. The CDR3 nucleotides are TGTGCCAGCAGTGATCACTACCTTCGGGACGAGCAGTACTTC.

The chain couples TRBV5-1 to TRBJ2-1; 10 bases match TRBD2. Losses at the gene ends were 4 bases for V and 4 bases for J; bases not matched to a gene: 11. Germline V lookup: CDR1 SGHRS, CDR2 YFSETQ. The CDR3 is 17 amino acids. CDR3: CASSQPLAGGPYNEQFF. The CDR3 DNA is TGCGCCAGCAGCCAACCATTAGCGGGGGGTCCATACAATGAGCAGTTCTTC.

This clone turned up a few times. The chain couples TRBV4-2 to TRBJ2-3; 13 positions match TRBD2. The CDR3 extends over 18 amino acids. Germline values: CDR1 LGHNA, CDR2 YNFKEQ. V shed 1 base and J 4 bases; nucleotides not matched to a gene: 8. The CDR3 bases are TGTGCCAGCAGCCAAGGCCCCCTCGGACTAGCGGGAGCAGATACGCAGTATTTT. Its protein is CASSQGPLGLAGADTQYF.

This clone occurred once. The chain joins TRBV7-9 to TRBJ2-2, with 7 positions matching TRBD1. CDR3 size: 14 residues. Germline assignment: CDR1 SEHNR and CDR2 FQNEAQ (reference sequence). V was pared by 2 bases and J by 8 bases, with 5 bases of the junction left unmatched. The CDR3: CASSLRGGTGELFF. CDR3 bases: TGTGCCAGCAGCTTAAGAGGGGGCACAGGGGAGCTGTTTTTT.

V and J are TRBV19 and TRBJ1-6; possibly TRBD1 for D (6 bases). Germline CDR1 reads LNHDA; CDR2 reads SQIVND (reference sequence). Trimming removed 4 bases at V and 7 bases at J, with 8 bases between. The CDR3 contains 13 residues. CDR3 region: CASSTTGNSPLHF. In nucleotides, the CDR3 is TGTGCCAGTAGTACTACAGGGAATTCACCCCTCCACTTT.

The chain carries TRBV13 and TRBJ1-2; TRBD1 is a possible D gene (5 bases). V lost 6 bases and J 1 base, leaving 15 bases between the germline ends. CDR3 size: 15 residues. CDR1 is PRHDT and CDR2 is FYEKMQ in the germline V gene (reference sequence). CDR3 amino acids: CASSPLGRGNYGYTF. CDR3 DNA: TGTGCCAGCAGTCCACTTGGTAGGGGTAACTATGGCTACACCTTC.

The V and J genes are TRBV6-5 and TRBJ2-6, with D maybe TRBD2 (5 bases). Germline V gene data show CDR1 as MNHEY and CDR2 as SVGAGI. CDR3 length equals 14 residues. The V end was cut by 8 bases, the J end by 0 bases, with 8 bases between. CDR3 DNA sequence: TGTGCCAGCGGGAGCGGCTCTGGGGCCAACGTCCTGACTTTC. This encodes CASGSGSGANVLTF.

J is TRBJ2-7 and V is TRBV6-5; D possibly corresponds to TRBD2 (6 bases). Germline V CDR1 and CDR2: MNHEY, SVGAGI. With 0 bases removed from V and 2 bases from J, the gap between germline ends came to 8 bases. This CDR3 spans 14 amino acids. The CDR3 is CASSYSRETYEQYF. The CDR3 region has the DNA TGTGCCAGCAGTTACTCGCGGGAAACCTACGAGCAGTACTTC.

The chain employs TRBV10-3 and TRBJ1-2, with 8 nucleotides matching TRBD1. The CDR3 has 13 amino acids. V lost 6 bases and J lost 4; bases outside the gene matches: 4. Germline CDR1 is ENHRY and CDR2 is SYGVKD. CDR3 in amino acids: CAISKTGGYGYTF. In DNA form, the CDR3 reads TGTGCCATCAGCAAAACAGGGGGCTATGGCTACACCTTC.